This paragraph reports one T cell receptor beta chain. Its antigen target is currently unknown. No clone much larger than this one lies a single base away; base qualities are absent. TCR CDR3 regions were amplified from genomic DNA by multiplex PCR using the deep immunoSEQ assay. For each cell subset, the extracted genomic DNA was distributed evenly across all wells of several immunoSEQ 96-well plates, and each plate served as one replicate. For sorted subsets, roughly 200 ng of genomic DNA, equivalent to roughly 30,000 T cell genomes, went into each replicate PCR. Purified libraries were measured with a Qubit 3.0 fluorometer, size-checked on a Bioanalyzer 2100, and measured again with the KAPA Library Quantification kit. Every immunoSEQ 96-well plate was sequenced on a dedicated single-read 150-cycle Illumina NextSeq 550 flow cell. For the original study's pipeline: Because the immunoSEQ output held only junctional sequences and lacked quality scores, the filtering could not match the filtering applied to full-length reads. Sequences were annotated with PyIR, a Python wrapper for IgBLAST v1.9, using IMGT germline references to assign V/J genes and CDR3. Any read was removed if the V/J assignment was weak (E-value above 1e-6), the CDR3 was missing, or the read contained stop codons, out-of-frame junctions, or ambiguous translated residues. V3J clonotypes were defined as sequences sharing an identical inferred V gene, J gene, and CDR3 amino acid sequence. To compute the percentage overlap between repertoires, the number of shared unique clonotypes was divided by the size of the smaller repertoire. RTK rarefaction, the Chao1 estimator, and Recon v2.1 estimates of unobserved clonotypes were used to assess repertoire richness. Generation probabilities for all TCRbeta clonotypes obtained by the gDNA method from a handful of donors were computed using OLGA. The immuneACCESS repertoire file appears here via TCRdb, limited to in-frame rearrangements. These files lack a portion of the clones; in checked studies, under half of the deficit traces to unresolved V genes, and the cause of the others is not known. That table furnishes V, J and clone size, whereas the DNA furnished D and trimming. This sample comprises around 2,000,000 clones, around 96% of them detected only once. Clones ranked in the top ten supply roughly 1% of the sample.

The sample is drawn from a study of shared clonotypes between healthy human individuals (dated by TCRdb to the early 2020s). Regarding the study in general: The cohort comprised a couple of women and a few men aged 18 to 49 years. The study deeply sequenced blood TCR repertoires of about 5 healthy adults to estimate repertoire size and the extent of clonotype sharing between individuals. For each donor, CD4 naive and CD4 memory were each given three plates, CD8 naive was given two plates, and CD8 memory was given one plate. Leukapheresis yielded between about 0.9 and 8.9 billion PBMCs per donor. To increase sequencing depth and limit assay-specific biases, different laboratories used diverse techniques to prepare libraries and sequence TCR repertoires. Findings and caveats that apply to the study as a whole: The small number of donors limited the genetic and exposure-history diversity represented. Sampling was restricted to blood, and TCR repertoires in tissue are likely to differ from TCR repertoires in blood. Naive subsets generally had larger estimated clonotype richness than memory subsets did. Even with the large sequencing depth, rarefaction of the sorted-subset datasets indicated that sequencing was incomplete. Pairwise subsampling indicated that sequencing depth was expected to affect the degree of clonotype sharing among donors. Sharing across a few donors was observed for approximately 5% of naive CD4, about 4% of naive CD8, over 2% of memory CD4, and about 0.39% of memory CD8 clonotypes. Clonotypes shared by all four sorted-subset donors showed higher generation probabilities than non-shared clonotypes.

CD8 naive samples were obtained by positive selection for CCR7 among CD45RO-negative cells, yielding a CD45RA+CCR7+ population from which TemRA cells were excluded. The donors were healthy, HIV-negative adults who had no recently reported acute infections or vaccinations. All donors were Caucasian adults living in Nashville, Tennessee, USA. Blood was collected by leukapheresis, and PBMCs were isolated by Ficoll-Histopaque density gradient centrifugation and then cryopreserved in liquid nitrogen vapor phase. Analytical flow cytometry was used to check the purity and quantity of every magnetically sorted T cell population. Each sorted fraction had its genomic DNA isolated and then quantified by UV absorbance on a Nanodrop 2000c. The germline V gene encodes CDR1 SGHDT and CDR2 YYEEEE. The CDR3 sequence holds 16 residues, the cysteine and phenylalanine included. The entry retains the CDR3 DNA only, 48 bases that are in frame from base 1. Trimming takes 3 bases off V and 5 bases off J; junction bases not matched to a gene: 7.

Rearrangement joined TRBV5-6 to TRBJ2-2; 10 of the junction bases match TRBD2. Sequenced: naive CD8+ T cells sorted from blood. The cell subset or site tag for this specimen amounts to: CD45RA+CCR7+. The sequence came from a man aged 18 to 30 in good health. CDR3 sequence: CASSWALAGGTGELFF. The base sequence is TGTGCCAGCAGCTGGGCGTTAGCGGGGGGAACCGGGGAGCTGTTTTTT.